Presented here are 15 T cell receptor beta chains from one specimen sequenced in a study of T cell repertoires in cytomegalovirus infection. In TCRdb, the reads were re-called with MiXCR into one record per CDR3 protein. The repertoire includes 200,000 to 250,000 distinct CDR3 sequences, under 8.5% of them detected once, and less than 7.5% sits in the top ten. The sequenced material came from PBMCs. Receptors were obtained from a human donor in good health (CMV status not recorded). Some clones in this sample may be carry-over from other donors' samples.

This clonotype was seen repeatedly, ten times or more. The chain joins TRBV7-2 to TRBJ2-1, with TRBD1 matching 8 bases. V gave up 3 bases and J gave up 12 bases; unmatched junction bases: 10. CDR3 size: 14 residues. CDR1 is SGHTA and CDR2 is FQGNSA in the germline V gene. DNA for the CDR3: TGTGCCAGCAGCTTCGGACAGGGCCTCGGTCGGCAGTTCTTC. Translation gives CASSFGQGLGRQFF. The whole variable domain, filled in from reference TRBV7-2 and TRBJ2-1, reads GAGVSQSPSNKVTEKGKDVELRCDPISGHTALYWYRQSLGQGLEFLIYFQGNSAPDKSGLPSDRFSAERTGGSVSTLTIQRTQQEDSAVYLCASSFGQGLGRQFFGPGTRLTVL.

This clonotype was seen only a few times. V and J are TRBV5-4 and TRBJ2-7; 7 positions agree with TRBD2. In germline, CDR1 is SGHNT, CDR2 YYREEE (reference sequence). This CDR3 has 13 amino acids. The J segment lost 5 bases and the V segment lost 1 base, leaving 3 bases of the junction unmatched. CDR3 protein: CASSLWEGHEQYF. The CDR3 DNA reads as TGTGCCAGCAGCTTGTGGGAGGGCCACGAGCAGTACTTC.

This clonotype has more than one count but fewer than ten. This chain uses TRBV29-1 with TRBJ2-2; 7 positions match TRBD1. Trimming removed 5 bases from V and 6 bases from J; junction bases left unmatched: 0. This CDR3 region has 11 residues. Looked up from germline, CDR1 is SQVTM and CDR2 is ANQGSEA. The DNA for the CDR3 is TGCAGCGTTAGGGGGCCCGGGGAGCTGTTTTTT. Residues: CSVRGPGELFF.

This clonotype has at least ten counts. V usage is TRBV7-2 and J usage is TRBJ2-5, with D uncertain. Trimming removed 0 bases at V and 5 bases at J, with 10 bases between. Germline V gene lookup returns CDR1 SGHTA and CDR2 FQGNSA. The CDR3 runs to 14 residues. This CDR3 reads CASSLARSVETQYF. The CDR3 DNA follows: TGTGCCAGCAGCTTAGCTAGGAGCGTGGAGACCCAGTACTTC.

This clonotype has ten or more counts. This rearrangement joins TRBV10-3 to TRBJ2-7; the D gene is possibly TRBD2 (5 bases). CDR1 is ENHRY, CDR2 SYGVKD, per germline. V was shortened by 3 bases and J by 1 base, with 10 bases between the two germline ends. The CDR3 loop spans 14 amino acids. The CDR3 reads CAISEGRDSYEQYF. For the CDR3, the DNA is TGTGCCATCAGTGAAGGACGGGATTCCTACGAGCAGTACTTC.

This clonotype was seen many times. The gene calls are TRBV5-4 and TRBJ2-3; 7 nucleotides agree with TRBD2. Losses at the gene ends were 2 bases for V and 2 bases for J; bases not matched to a gene: 8. The germline gives CDR1 SGHNT, CDR2 YYREEE (reference sequence). This CDR3 contains 16 residues. The CDR3 DNA reads TGTGCCAGCAGCTTAGTTCCAGCGGGGTACACAGATACGCAGTATTTT. This encodes CASSLVPAGYTDTQYF.

This clonotype appeared many times. The chain is built from TRBV5-1 and TRBJ1-1, with unresolved D. Germline V gene data show CDR1 as SGHRS and CDR2 as YFSETQ. The germline V and J ends were trimmed by 4 bases and 1 base, with 11 bases remaining between them. The CDR3 loop spans 14 amino acids. Here the CDR3 DNA reads TGCGCCAGCAGCCTTATAGCAGGGAACACTGAAGCTTTCTTT. Amino acids: CASSLIAGNTEAFF.

There are a few counts of this clonotype. The J gene is TRBJ2-1, the V gene TRBV20-1, with D perhaps matching TRBD2 (5 bases). Germline-derived CDR1 and CDR2 are DFQATT and SNEGSKA (reference sequence). V lost 0 bases to trimming and J lost 7 bases, with 22 bases between them. The CDR3 length is 17 residues. The CDR3 here is CSARDLYIDYQANEQFF. For the CDR3, the DNA is TGCAGTGCTAGAGATTTGTATATCGACTACCAAGCAAATGAGCAGTTCTTC.

This clonotype showed up many times. The chain links TRBV20-1 to TRBJ2-7; 11 nucleotides agree with TRBD2. There are 15 residues in the CDR3. In germline, CDR1 is DFQATT, CDR2 SNEGSKA (reference sequence). The V segment lost 4 bases and the J segment 2 bases; nucleotides outside the gene matches: 7. CDR3 in DNA: TGCAGTGCTAATTTGAGACTAGCGGGGACCTACGAGCAGTACTTC. It is translated as CSANLRLAGTYEQYF.

This clonotype came up many times. The chain is built from TRBV7-2 and TRBJ1-1; D unclear. Germline lookup yields CDR1 SGHTA and CDR2 FQGNSA. The ends were cut back, 6 bases at V and 7 bases at J, with 18 bases in the middle. CDR3 size: 14 residues. The CDR3 is CASRWGPTSREAFF. The CDR3 nucleotides read TGTGCCAGCAGGTGGGGTCCTACTTCACGTGAAGCTTTCTTT.

This clonotype was observed at least ten times. This chain links TRBV6-5 with TRBJ2-2; D may be TRBD1 (6 bases). Trimming took off 6 bases at V and 0 bases at J, with 20 bases between the two ends. CDR3 size: 18 residues. The germline gives CDR1 MNHEY, CDR2 SVGAGI. The CDR3 region has the DNA TGTGCCAGCAGCCTGTACAGGGTAAAGGCCCCGAACACCGGGGAGCTGTTTTTT. Translated, it gives CASSLYRVKAPNTGELFF.

This clonotype was seen at least ten times. The chain is built from TRBV11-3 and TRBJ2-5; a possible D gene is TRBD1 (6 bases). The ends were cut back, 1 base at V and 2 bases at J, with 11 bases in the middle. The CDR3 is made up of 15 amino acids. Germline V gene lookup returns CDR1 SGHNT and CDR2 YENEEA. The CDR3 sequence: CASSLGRQGQETQYF. DNA of the CDR3: TGTGCCAGCAGCTTAGGGAGGCAGGGGCAAGAGACCCAGTACTTC.

In this sample, this clonotype turned up many times. V gene TRBV4-1 combines with J gene TRBJ1-1; D possibly corresponds to TRBD1 (6 bases). The CDR3 spans 15 residues. V lost 4 bases and J lost 6, with 18 bases in between. Germline assignment: CDR1 MGHRA and CDR2 YSYEKL. DNA of the CDR3: TGCGCCAGCAGCCCTTCGGACAGAAGGACCCCTGAAGCTTTCTTT. Translated: CASSPSDRRTPEAFF.

This clonotype has at least ten counts. V is TRBV30 and J is TRBJ1-4; D is unclear. The germline V and J ends were trimmed by 2 bases and 10 bases, with 8 bases remaining between them. The germline gives CDR1 GTSNPN, CDR2 SVGIG (reference sequence). The CDR3 has 11 amino acids. CDR3 in DNA: TGTGCCTGGAGTTGGGAAGGAAAACTGTTTTTT. It translates to CAWSWEGKLFF. Looking up the rest from reference TRBV30 and TRBJ1-4 gives the full variable domain: SQTIHQWPATLVQPVGSPLSLECTVEGTSNPNLYWYRQAAGRGLQLLFYSVGIGQISSEVPQNLSASRPQDRQFILSSKKLLLSDSGFYLCAWSWEGKLFFGSGTQLSVL.

This clonotype has a count of ten or more. The chain combines TRBV5-1 with TRBJ2-5, with TRBD2 identical over 9 bases. V shed 2 bases and J 1 base; nucleotides not matched to a gene: 6. CDR1 SGHRS and CDR2 YFSETQ come from the germline V gene. This CDR3 comprises 16 residues. The CDR3 spells CASSLALAGFQETQYF. The CDR3 DNA follows: TGCGCCAGCAGCTTAGCTCTAGCGGGGTTCCAAGAGACCCAGTACTTC.